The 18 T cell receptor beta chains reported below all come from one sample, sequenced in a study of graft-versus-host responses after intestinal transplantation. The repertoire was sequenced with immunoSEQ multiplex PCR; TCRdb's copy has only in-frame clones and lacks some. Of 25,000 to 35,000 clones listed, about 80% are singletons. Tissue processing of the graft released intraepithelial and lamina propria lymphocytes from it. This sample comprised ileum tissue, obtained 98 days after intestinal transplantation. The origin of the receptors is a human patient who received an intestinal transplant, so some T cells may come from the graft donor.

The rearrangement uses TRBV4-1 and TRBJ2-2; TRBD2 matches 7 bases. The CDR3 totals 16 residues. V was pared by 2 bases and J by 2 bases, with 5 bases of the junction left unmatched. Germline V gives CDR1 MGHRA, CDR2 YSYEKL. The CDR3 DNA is TGCGCCAGCAGCCAACAGGCTAGCGGTAACACCGGGGAGCTGTTTTTT. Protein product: CASSQQASGNTGELFF.

In DNA, the CDR3 is TGTGCCAGCAGCTTAAGTCGAGGTCAGCCCCAGCATTTT. Amino acid sequence: CASSLSRGQPQHF. The rearrangement links TRBV7-3 to TRBJ1-5, with unresolved D. Trimming cost V 1 base and J 6 bases, with 7 bases left between them. Germline V CDR1 and CDR2: SGHTA, FQGTGA. The CDR3 loop spans 13 amino acids.

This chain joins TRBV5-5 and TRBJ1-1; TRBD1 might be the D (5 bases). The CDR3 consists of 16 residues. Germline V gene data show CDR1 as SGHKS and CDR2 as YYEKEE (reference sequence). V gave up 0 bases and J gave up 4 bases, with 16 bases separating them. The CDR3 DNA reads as TGTGCCAGCAGCTTGGAATGGCCAGGGTGGAGCACTGAAGCTTTCTTT. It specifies CASSLEWPGWSTEAFF.

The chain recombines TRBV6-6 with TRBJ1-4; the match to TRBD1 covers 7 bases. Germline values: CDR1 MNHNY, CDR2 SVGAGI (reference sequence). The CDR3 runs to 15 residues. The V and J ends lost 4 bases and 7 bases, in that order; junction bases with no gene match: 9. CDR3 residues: CASSSTPGGGEKLFF. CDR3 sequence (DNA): TGTGCCAGCAGTTCCACCCCAGGGGGAGGTGAAAAACTGTTTTTT.

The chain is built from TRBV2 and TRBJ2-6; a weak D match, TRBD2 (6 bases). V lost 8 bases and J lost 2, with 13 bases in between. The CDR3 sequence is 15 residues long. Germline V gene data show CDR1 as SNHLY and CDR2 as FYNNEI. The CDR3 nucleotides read TGTGCCAGCGACTCGTTAGCGGCTGGGGCCAACGTCCTGACTTTC. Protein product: CASDSLAAGANVLTF.

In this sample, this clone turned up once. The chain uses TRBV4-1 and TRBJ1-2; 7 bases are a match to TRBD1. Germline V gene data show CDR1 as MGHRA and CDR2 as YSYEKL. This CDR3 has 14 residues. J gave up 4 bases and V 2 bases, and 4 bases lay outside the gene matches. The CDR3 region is CASSQPGQVYGYTF. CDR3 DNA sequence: TGCGCCAGCAGCCAACCCGGACAGGTCTATGGCTACACCTTC.

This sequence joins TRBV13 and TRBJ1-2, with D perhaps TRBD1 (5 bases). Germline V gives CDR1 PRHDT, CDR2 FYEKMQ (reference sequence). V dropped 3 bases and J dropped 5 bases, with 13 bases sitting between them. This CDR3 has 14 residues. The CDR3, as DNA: TGTGCCAGCAGCTTGTCGGGCAGGGAGTATGGCTACACCTTC. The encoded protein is CASSLSGREYGYTF.

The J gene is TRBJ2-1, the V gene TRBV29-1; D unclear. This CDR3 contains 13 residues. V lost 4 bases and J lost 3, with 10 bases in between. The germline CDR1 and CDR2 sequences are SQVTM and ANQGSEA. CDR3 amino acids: CSVVGTVYNEQFF. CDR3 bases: TGCAGCGTTGTAGGAACTGTCTACAATGAGCAGTTCTTC.

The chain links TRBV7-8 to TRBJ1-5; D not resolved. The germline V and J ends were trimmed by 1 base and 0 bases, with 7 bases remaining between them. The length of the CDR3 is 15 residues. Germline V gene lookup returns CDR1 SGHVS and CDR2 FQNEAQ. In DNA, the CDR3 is TGTGCCAGCAGCTTAGACAGTCTTAGCAATCAGCCCCAGCATTTT. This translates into CASSLDSLSNQPQHF.

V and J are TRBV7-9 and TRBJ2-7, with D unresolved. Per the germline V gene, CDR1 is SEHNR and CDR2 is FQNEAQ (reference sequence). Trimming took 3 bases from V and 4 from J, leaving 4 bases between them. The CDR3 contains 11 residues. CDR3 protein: CASSLTYEQYF. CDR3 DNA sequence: TGTGCCAGCAGCTTGACGTACGAGCAGTACTTC.

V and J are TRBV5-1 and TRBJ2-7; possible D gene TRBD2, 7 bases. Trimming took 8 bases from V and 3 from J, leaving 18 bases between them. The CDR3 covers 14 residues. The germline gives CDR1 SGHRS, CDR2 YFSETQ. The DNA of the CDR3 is TGCGCCAGTCGACCGTACAGGGAGGGCTACGAGCAGTACTTC. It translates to CASRPYREGYEQYF. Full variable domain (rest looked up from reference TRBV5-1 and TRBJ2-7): KAGVTQTPRYLIKTRGQQVTLSCSPISGHRSVSWYQQTPGQGLQFLFEYFSETQRNKGNFPGRFSGRQFSNSRSEMNVSTLELGDSALYLCASRPYREGYEQYFGPGTRLTVT.

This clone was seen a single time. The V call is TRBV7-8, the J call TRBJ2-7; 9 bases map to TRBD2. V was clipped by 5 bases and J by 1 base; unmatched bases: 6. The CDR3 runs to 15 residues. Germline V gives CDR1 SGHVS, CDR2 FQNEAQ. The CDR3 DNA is TGTGCCAGCAGCCCCAGCGGGGGGTTTTCCTACGAGCAGTACTTC. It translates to CASSPSGGFSYEQYF.

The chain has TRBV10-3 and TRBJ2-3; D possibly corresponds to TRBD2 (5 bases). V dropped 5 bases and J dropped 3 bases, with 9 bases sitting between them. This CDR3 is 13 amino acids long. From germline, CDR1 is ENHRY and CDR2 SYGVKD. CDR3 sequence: CAISSGETDTQYF. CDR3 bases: TGTGCCATCAGTAGCGGTGAGACAGATACGCAGTATTTT.

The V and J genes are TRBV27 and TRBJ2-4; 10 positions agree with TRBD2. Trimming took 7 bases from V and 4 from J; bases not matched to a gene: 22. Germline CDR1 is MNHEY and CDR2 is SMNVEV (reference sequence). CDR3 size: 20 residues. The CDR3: CASTPGPSMLAGGHKNIQYF. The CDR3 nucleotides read TGTGCCAGCACCCCCGGCCCTAGTATGTTAGCGGGGGGCCATAAAAACATTCAGTACTTC.

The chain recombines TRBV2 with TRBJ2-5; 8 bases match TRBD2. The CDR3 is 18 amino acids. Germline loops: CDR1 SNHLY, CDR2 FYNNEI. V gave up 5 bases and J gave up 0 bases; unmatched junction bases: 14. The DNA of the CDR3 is TGTGCCAGCAGTAACCCCCAGGCGAGCGGGGGCTACCAAGAGACCCAGTACTTC. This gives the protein CASSNPQASGGYQETQYF.

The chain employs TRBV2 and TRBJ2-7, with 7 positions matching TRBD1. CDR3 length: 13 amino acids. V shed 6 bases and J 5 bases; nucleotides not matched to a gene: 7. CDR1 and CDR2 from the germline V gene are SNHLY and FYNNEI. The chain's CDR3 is CASRQDRKNEQYF. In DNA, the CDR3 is TGTGCCAGCAGGCAGGACAGGAAGAACGAGCAGTACTTC. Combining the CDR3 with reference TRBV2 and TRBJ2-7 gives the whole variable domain EPEVTQTPSHQVTQMGQEVILRCVPISNHLYFYWYRQILGQKVEFLVSFYNNEISEKSEIFDDQFSVERPDGSNFTLKIRSTKLEDSAMYFCASRQDRKNEQYFGPGTRLTVT.

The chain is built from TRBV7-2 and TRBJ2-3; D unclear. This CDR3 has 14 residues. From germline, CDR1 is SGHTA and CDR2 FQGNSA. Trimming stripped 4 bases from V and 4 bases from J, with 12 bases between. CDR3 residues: CASSSLEGSDTQYF. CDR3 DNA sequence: TGTGCCAGCAGCTCCCTTGAAGGCTCAGATACGCAGTATTTT. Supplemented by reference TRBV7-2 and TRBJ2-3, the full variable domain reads GAGVSQSPSNKVTEKGKDVELRCDPISGHTALYWYRQSLGQGLEFLIYFQGNSAPDKSGLPSDRFSAERTGGSVSTLTIQRTQQEDSAVYLCASSSLEGSDTQYFGPGTRLTVL.

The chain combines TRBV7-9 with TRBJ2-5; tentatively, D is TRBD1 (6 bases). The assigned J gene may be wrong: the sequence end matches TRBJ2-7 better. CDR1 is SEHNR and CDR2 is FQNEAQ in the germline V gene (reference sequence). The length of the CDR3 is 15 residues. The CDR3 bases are TGTGCCAGCAGCACGGGACATGGGGTCTACGACGAGCAGTACTTC. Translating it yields CASSTGHGVYDEQYF.